The next 2 T cell receptor beta chains were all read from a single sample in a study of T cell responses to AZD1222 COVID-19 vaccine. Some clones are missing from TCRdb's copy, which holds only in-frame ones; the method was immunoSEQ multiplex PCR. The data contain some 97,000 clones, 70% to 90% of them singletons. This specimen was peripheral blood, taken on day 0 of AZD1222 vaccination. The receptors were sampled from an adult in good health.

The chain is built from TRBV2 and TRBJ1-6, with no clear D. The V end was cut by 7 bases, the J end by 10 bases, with 23 bases between. This CDR3 has 16 residues. Germline values: CDR1 SNHLY, CDR2 FYNNEI. CDR3 loop: CASTMKRVIAGSPLHF. The CDR3 nucleotides read TGTGCCAGCACCATGAAAAGGGTTATCGCGGGCTCACCCCTCCACTTT.

This clone showed up just once. Germline and junction disagree at one end, which may indicate a read error. The V gene is TRBV29-1, the J gene TRBJ2-3, with 7 bases matching TRBD1. The CDR3 contains 10 residues. Per the germline V gene, CDR1 is SQVTM and CDR2 is ANQGSEA. CDR3 residues: CSVEETGPNF. CDR3 bases: TGCAGCGTTGAAGAGACAGGGCCAAATTTT.